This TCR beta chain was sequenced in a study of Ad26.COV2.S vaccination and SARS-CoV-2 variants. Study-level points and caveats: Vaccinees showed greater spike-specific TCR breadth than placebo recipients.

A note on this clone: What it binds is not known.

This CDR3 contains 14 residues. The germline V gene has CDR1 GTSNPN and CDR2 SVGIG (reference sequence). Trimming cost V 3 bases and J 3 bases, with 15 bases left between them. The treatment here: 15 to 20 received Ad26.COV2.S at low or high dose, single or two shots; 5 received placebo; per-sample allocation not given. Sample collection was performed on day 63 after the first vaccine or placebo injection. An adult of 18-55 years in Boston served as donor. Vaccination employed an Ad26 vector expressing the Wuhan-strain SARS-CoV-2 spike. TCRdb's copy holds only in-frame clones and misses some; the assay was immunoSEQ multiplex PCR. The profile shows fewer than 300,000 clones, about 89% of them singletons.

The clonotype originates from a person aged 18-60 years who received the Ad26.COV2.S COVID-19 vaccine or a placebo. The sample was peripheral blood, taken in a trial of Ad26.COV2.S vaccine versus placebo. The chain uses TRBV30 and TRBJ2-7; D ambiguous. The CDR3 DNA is TGTGCCTGGAGCGAAGAAGACTGGATCTACGAGCAGTACTTC. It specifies CAWSEEDWIYEQYF.